The following is a T cell receptor beta chain sequence with its context. These data come from a study of T cells in Graves' hyperthyroidism and ophthalmopathy. TCR beta CDR3 region amplification was performed from RNA transcripts. In the first-round RT-PCR of the TCR CDR3, the HTBI primer set was used. One entry per CDR3 protein, called by TCRdb with MiXCR from the multiplex PCR reads. The sample consists of about 480,000 distinct CDR3 sequences, about 20% of them appearing once. Ophthalmopathy in the patients scored at least 3 on Clinical Activity Score and at least 4 on NOSPECS grade, lasting under 3 months. Germline V CDR1 and CDR2: DFQATT, SNEGSKA (reference sequence). The CDR3 contains 14 residues. V lost 0 bases to trimming and J lost 2 bases, with 8 bases between them.

V usage is TRBV20-1 and J usage is TRBJ1-5; weak D call: TRBD1 (5 bases). Input material: blood. The TCR sequence derives from a woman in her seventies with Graves' ophthalmopathy. For the CDR3, the DNA is TGCAGTGCTAGAGATCAACAGGGCAATCAGCCCCAGCATTTT. Translation gives CSARDQQGNQPQHF.